These 19 T cell receptor beta chains were sequenced from one sample in a study of CD8 T cells in Susac syndrome. RNA in amounts of roughly 0.5 to 1 ug was reverse transcribed with random hexamers. TCRdb used MiXCR to reprocess the immunoSEQ multiplex PCR reads, holding one entry per CDR3 protein. The sample yields around 270,000 distinct CDR3 sequences, about 88% seen once. The sample consisted of CD8+ T cells from PBMCs. These receptors were obtained from a human donor with multiple sclerosis.

The chain employs TRBV19 and TRBJ2-2, with 8 bases identical to TRBD1. This CDR3 has 17 residues. Germline V CDR1 and CDR2: LNHDA, SQIVND (reference sequence). J gave up 4 bases and V 6 bases, and 13 bases lay outside the gene matches. The CDR3 reads CASRNGQGPFPTGELFF. In nucleotides, the CDR3 is TGTGCCAGTAGAAACGGACAGGGACCATTCCCCACCGGGGAGCTGTTTTTT.

The rearrangement uses TRBV30 and TRBJ1-2; D is unresolved. Germline CDR1 is GTSNPN and CDR2 is SVGIG (reference sequence). V shed 3 bases and J shed 8 bases, with 13 bases lying between them. CDR3 size: 12 residues. The DNA for the CDR3 is TGTGCCTGGAGAGGTGTATCTGAGGGCTACACCTTC. Protein sequence: CAWRGVSEGYTF.

J is TRBJ2-4 and V is TRBV5-4; TRBD2 matches at 9 bases. Unmatched junction bases numbered 11, after V lost 1 base and J lost 0 bases. CDR1 is SGHNT and CDR2 is YYREEE in the germline V gene (reference sequence). The CDR3 is 19 amino acids. The DNA for the CDR3 is TGTGCCAGCAGCTTGTATCGACTAGCGGATCTCCTAGCCAAAAACATTCAGTACTTC. As protein: CASSLYRLADLLAKNIQYF.

V usage is TRBV19 and J usage is TRBJ2-7, with D unresolved. Germline V CDR1 and CDR2: LNHDA, SQIVND (reference sequence). This CDR3 has 14 residues. Trimming removed 3 bases from V and 2 bases from J, with 11 bases in between. The CDR3 loop is CASSISGSPYEQYF. In nucleotides, the CDR3 is TGTGCCAGTAGTATCTCGGGCAGCCCCTACGAGCAGTACTTC.

V usage is TRBV4-3 and J usage is TRBJ2-7; 7 bases agree with TRBD2. The CDR3 consists of 16 residues. Germline loops: CDR1 LGHNA, CDR2 YSLEER. The trim removed 1 base at V and 3 bases at J, leaving 9 bases unmatched. The CDR3 nucleotides read TGCGCCAGCAGCCAAGCTCAGGCTAGCGGATTCTACGAGCAGTACTTC. Amino acids: CASSQAQASGFYEQYF.

The sample holds one count of this clonotype. This sequence joins TRBV4-3 and TRBJ2-1; D is perhaps TRBD2 (5 bases). Trimming took 3 bases from V and 12 from J, leaving 18 bases between them. CDR1 is LGHNA and CDR2 is YSLEER in the germline V gene. The CDR3 contains 14 residues. CDR3 nucleotides: TGCGCCAGCAGCCAGGACCAGACGGTTGGAGGGCAGTTCTTC. Its protein is CASSQDQTVGGQFF.

The chain carries TRBV6-2 or TRBV6-3 and TRBJ2-7, with 9 nucleotides matching TRBD2. Per the germline V gene, CDR1 is MNHEY and CDR2 is SVGEGT. Losses at the gene ends were 2 bases for V and 2 bases for J; bases not matched to a gene: 4. This CDR3 is 15 amino acids long. The CDR3 region has the DNA TGTGCCAGCAGTTACCCCGGACTAGCGACCTACGAGCAGTACTTC. Its protein is CASSYPGLATYEQYF.

The rearrangement uses TRBV28 and TRBJ2-3; the D is unclear. The CDR3 has 15 residues. Deletions cut 5 bases from V and 0 bases from J, with 12 bases between. Per germline, CDR1 MDHEN and CDR2 SYDVKM. CDR3 residues: CASSPGYRSTDTQYF. The CDR3 bases are TGTGCCAGCAGTCCTGGGTATCGGAGCACAGATACGCAGTATTTT.

This sequence joins TRBV30 and TRBJ2-2, with TRBD2 matching over 9 bases. The CDR3 has 14 amino acids. CDR1 and CDR2 (germline): GTSNPN, SVGIG (reference sequence). The V and J ends lost 4 bases and 6 bases, in that order; junction bases with no gene match: 6. CDR3 sequence: CAWTGTSSSGELFF. DNA of the CDR3: TGTGCCTGGACCGGGACTAGCAGCTCCGGGGAGCTGTTTTTT.

The rearrangement uses TRBV7-2 and TRBJ2-7, with 9 bases aligning to TRBD1. Germline-derived CDR1 and CDR2 are SGHTA and FQGNSA. The V and J ends lost 1 base and 2 bases, in that order; junction bases with no gene match: 6. This CDR3 region has 16 residues. CDR3 in DNA: TGTGCCAGCAGCTTAGACCCCGGGACAGGGCCCTACGAGCAGTACTTC. It yields the protein CASSLDPGTGPYEQYF.

J is TRBJ1-2 and V is TRBV28, with D perhaps matching TRBD1 (5 bases). Trimming shortened V by 6 bases and J by 6 bases, and 14 bases separated the two germline ends. Germline V gene sequence: CDR1 MDHEN, CDR2 SYDVKM. The CDR3 extends over 13 amino acids. The CDR3 sequence: CASSPSGADGYTF. In DNA form, the CDR3 reads TGTGCCAGCAGCCCCTCTGGGGCCGATGGCTACACCTTC.

This clonotype was seen just once. This chain joins TRBV2 and TRBJ2-7; 12 bases map to TRBD2. CDR3 length: 16 amino acids. J was trimmed by 7 bases and V by 5 bases; bases with no gene match: 12. CDR1 is SNHLY, CDR2 FYNNEI, per germline. In DNA, the CDR3 is TGTGCCAGCAGTCCTGGACTAGCGGGGCCCTTTGGGGAGCAGTACTTC. It encodes CASSPGLAGPFGEQYF.

The chain joins TRBV7-9 to TRBJ2-7, with D tentatively TRBD2 (5 bases). The ends were cut back, 0 bases at V and 4 bases at J, with 19 bases in the middle. This CDR3 has 17 amino acids. Per the germline V gene, CDR1 is SEHNR and CDR2 is FQNEAQ (reference sequence). DNA of the CDR3: TGTGCCAGCAGCTTAGCCCCCTATGAGGGCTCCTGGTACGAGCAGTACTTC. This sequence encodes CASSLAPYEGSWYEQYF.

This chain joins TRBV2 and TRBJ2-2; TRBD2 matches 11 bases. Germline trimming cut 4 bases from V and 6 bases from J; bases unmatched to any gene: 1. Germline CDR1 and CDR2: SNHLY and FYNNEI. This CDR3 has 14 residues. As DNA, the CDR3 is TGTGCCAGCAGTGGGACTAGCGGGTCCGGGGAGCTGTTTTTT. Translation gives CASSGTSGSGELFF.

J is TRBJ2-2 and V is TRBV4-1; 7 bases align to TRBD1. V shed 1 base, J shed 4 bases, and the junction held 9 bases outside the gene matches. The length of the CDR3 is 17 residues. Germline lookup yields CDR1 MGHRA and CDR2 YSYEKL. CDR3 DNA sequence: TGCGCCAGCAGCCAAGCCTCACTAGGACAGGTCACCGGGGAGCTGTTTTTT. This encodes CASSQASLGQVTGELFF.

The J gene is TRBJ1-1, the V gene TRBV9; D is undetermined. Germline loops: CDR1 SGDLS, CDR2 YYNGEE. V shed 4 bases and J shed 6 bases, with 13 bases lying between them. The CDR3 has 13 amino acids. The CDR3 DNA follows: TGTGCCAGCAGCACGAGCCCTAGTGCTGAAGCTTTCTTT. It specifies CASSTSPSAEAFF.

The gene calls are TRBV20-1 and TRBJ1-2, with TRBD1 identical over 11 bases. Germline CDR1 and CDR2: DFQATT and SNEGSKA (reference sequence). The CDR3 totals 15 residues. J lost 7 bases, V lost 0 bases, and 7 bases had no gene match. The CDR3 reads CSARDEDRGPLGYTF. The CDR3 DNA reads TGCAGTGCTAGAGATGAGGACAGGGGGCCACTTGGCTACACCTTC.

The rearrangement uses TRBV30 and TRBJ1-3, with D hard to call. V gave up 5 bases and J gave up 5 bases, with 4 bases separating them. The CDR3 is made up of 10 amino acids. The germline V gene has CDR1 GTSNPN and CDR2 SVGIG (reference sequence). CDR3: CAWGRNTIYF. DNA for the CDR3: TGTGCCTGGGGAAGAAACACCATATATTTT.

The chain carries TRBV9 and TRBJ2-7; 7 bases are a match to TRBD1. Germline values: CDR1 SGDLS, CDR2 YYNGEE. Losses at the gene ends were 0 bases for V and 3 bases for J; bases not matched to a gene: 9. CDR3 length: 16 residues. The CDR3 coding sequence is TGTGCCAGCAGCGTAGGTTCGGGACAGACCTACTACGAGCAGTACTTC. This translates into CASSVGSGQTYYEQYF.